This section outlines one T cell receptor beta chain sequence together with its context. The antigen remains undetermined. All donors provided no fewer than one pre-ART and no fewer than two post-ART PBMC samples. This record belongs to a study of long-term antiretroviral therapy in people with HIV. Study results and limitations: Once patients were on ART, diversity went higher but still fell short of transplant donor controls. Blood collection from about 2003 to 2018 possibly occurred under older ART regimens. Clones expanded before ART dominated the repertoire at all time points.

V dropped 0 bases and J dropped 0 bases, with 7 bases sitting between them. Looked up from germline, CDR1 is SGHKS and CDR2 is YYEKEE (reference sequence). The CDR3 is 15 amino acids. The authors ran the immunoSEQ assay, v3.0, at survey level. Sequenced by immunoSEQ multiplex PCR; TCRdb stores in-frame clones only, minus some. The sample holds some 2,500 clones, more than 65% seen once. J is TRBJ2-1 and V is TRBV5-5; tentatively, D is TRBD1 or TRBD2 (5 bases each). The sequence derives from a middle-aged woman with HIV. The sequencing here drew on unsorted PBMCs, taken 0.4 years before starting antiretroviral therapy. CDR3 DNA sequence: TGTGCCAGCAGCTTGGGGGGGAGCTCCTACAATGAGCAGTTCTTC. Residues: CASSLGGSSYNEQFF.